This TCR beta chain was recorded in a study of Graves' ophthalmopathy and Graves' hyperthyroidism. Findings of the study overall: Ophthalmopathy progression predictions by the model showed approximately 79% specificity and approximately 70% sensitivity.

The length of the CDR3 is 16 residues. The germline V gene encodes CDR1 MNHNS and CDR2 SASEGT. V lost 4 bases to trimming and J lost 6 bases; unmatched junction nucleotides: 9. Stable hyperthyroidism meant no progression to ophthalmopathy within 18 months of follow-up. RNA served as the template for amplifying TCR beta CDR3 regions. HTBI-primed RT-PCR formed the first round, and a multiplex PCR formed the second. Each CDR3 protein gets one entry after TCRdb re-called the multiplex PCR reads with MiXCR. The table includes 500,000 to 700,000 distinct CDR3 sequences, about a fifth detected once. This clonotype was recorded at least ten times. What it recognizes is unknown.

The chain employs TRBV6-1 and TRBJ1-5, with 10 bases identical to TRBD1. Sequencing was carried out using peripheral blood. The source is a young woman with stable Graves' hyperthyroidism. Some clones in this sample may be carry-over from other donors' samples. The CDR3 spells CASSVVLGTGVQPQHF. CDR3 coding DNA: TGTGCCAGCAGTGTTGTACTCGGGACAGGGGTTCAGCCCCAGCATTTT.